This T cell receptor (beta chain) stems from a study of cytomegalovirus exposure and HLA in healthy donors. The CDR3 contains 12 residues. Germline CDR1 SGHRS, CDR2 YFSETQ. Trimming stripped 0 bases from V and 4 bases from J, with 4 bases between. Primers for the PCR totalled 60 Vbeta and 13 Jbeta. Sequenced by immunoSEQ multiplex PCR; TCRdb stores in-frame clones only, minus some. Of more than 110,000 clones in the sample, about 85% were seen once. The chain uses TRBV5-1 and TRBJ1-2; D unclear. This receptor was taken from a female donor in good health and CMV-seronegative. Sequenced: PBMCs. CDR3 DNA sequence: TGCGCCAGCAGCTTGGACACCTATGGCTACACCTTC. It yields the protein CASSLDTYGYTF.